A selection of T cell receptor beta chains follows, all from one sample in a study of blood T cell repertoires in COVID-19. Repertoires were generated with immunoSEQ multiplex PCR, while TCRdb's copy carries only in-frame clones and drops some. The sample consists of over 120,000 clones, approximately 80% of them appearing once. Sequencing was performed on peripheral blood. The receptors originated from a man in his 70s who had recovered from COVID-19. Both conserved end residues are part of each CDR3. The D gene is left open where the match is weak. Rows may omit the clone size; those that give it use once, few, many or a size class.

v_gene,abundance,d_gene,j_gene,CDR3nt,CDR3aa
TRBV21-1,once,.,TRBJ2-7,TGTGCCAGCAGCAAGATCCCGAGACATTGGACCTACGAGCAGTACTTC,CASSKIPRHWTYEQYF
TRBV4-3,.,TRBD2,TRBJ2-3,TGCGCCAGCAGCCAAGCCGTACCGGGACTAGCAACAGATACGCAGTATTTT,CASSQAVPGLATDTQYF
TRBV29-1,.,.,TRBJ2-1,TGCAGCGTTGTGGGCGACAGCTCCTACAATGAGCAGTTCTTC,CSVVGDSSYNEQFF
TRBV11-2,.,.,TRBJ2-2,TGTGCCAGCAGGATTTTCGGGACAAGGTTCACCGGGGAGCTGTTTTTT,CASRIFGTRFTGELFF
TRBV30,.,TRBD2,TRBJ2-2,TGTGCCTGGAATTCGCGGGAGGCGTACACCGGGGAGCTGTTTTTT,CAWNSREAYTGELFF
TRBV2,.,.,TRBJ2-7,TGTGCCAGCAGTATAGGGGACTACGAGCAGTACTTC,CASSIGDYEQYF
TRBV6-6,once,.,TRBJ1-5,TGTGCCAGCAGTTACGGCCGGGGGGATAGCAATCAGCCCCAGCATTTT,CASSYGRGDSNQPQHF
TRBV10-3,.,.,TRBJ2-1,TGTGCCATCAGCCCCTGGGAGAGCTCCTACAATGAGCAGTTCTTC,CAISPWESSYNEQFF
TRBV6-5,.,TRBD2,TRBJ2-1,TGTGCCAGCAGTTACCACCTGGGGGGGTACAATGAGCAGTTCTTC,CASSYHLGGYNEQFF
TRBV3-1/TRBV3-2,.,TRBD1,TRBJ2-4,TGTGCCAGCAGCCAGGCAACAGGGGGCGGAATTCAGTACTTC,CASSQATGGGIQYF
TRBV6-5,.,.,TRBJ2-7,TGTGCCAGCAGCCAATCTGGAGGGAGCTACGAGCAGTACTTC,CASSQSGGSYEQYF
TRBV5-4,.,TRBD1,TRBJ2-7,TGTGCCAGCAGAAACAGGGGCTCCTACGAGCAGTACTTC,CASRNRGSYEQYF
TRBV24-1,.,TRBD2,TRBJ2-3,TGTGCCACCAGTGAGAGGACTAGCGGTGTGACAGATACGCAGTATTTT,CATSERTSGVTDTQYF
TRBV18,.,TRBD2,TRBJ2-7,TGTGCCAGCTCACCTGGTAGCGGGCGAACCTACGAGCAGTACTTC,CASSPGSGRTYEQYF
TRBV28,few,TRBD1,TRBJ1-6,TGTGCCAGCCTCCGGGACAGGCATAATTCACCCCTCCACTTT,CASLRDRHNSPLHF
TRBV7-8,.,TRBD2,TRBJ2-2,TGTGCCAGCAGACCAGGGACTAGCGGGTGGACCGGGGAGCTGTTTTTT,CASRPGTSGWTGELFF
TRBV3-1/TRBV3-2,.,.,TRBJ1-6,TGTGCCAGCAGCCAAGTGGGCGATCCCCTCCACTTT,CASSQVGDPLHF
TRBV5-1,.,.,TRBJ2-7,TGCGCCAGCAGCTTTGCAGGGCCATCCGAGCAGTACTTC,CASSFAGPSEQYF
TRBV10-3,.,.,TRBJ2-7,TGTGCCATCAGTGTGGTGTTGGGCACTCTCGAGCAGTACTTC,CAISVVLGTLEQYF
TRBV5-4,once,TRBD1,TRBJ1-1,TGTGCCAGCAGCGGACAGAGGACAGGGGGCAACACTGAAGCTTTCTTT,CASSGQRTGGNTEAFF
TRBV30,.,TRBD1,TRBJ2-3,TGTGCCTGGAGTGGAAGGACAGGGTTGTTCACAGATACGCAGTATTTT,CAWSGRTGLFTDTQYF
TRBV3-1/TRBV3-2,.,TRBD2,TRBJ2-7,TGTGCCAGCAGCCAAGCTGGAACTAGCGGGATCGGTTACGAGCAGTACTTC,CASSQAGTSGIGYEQYF
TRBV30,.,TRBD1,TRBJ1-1,TGTGCCTGGAGTACAGGGGTGAACACTGAAGCTTTCTTT,CAWSTGVNTEAFF
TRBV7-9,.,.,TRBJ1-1,TGTGCCAGCAGCTTAGGCGGAGTCTCCAACACTGAAGCTTTCTTT,CASSLGGVSNTEAFF
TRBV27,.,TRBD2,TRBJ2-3,TGTGCCAGCAGTTTGAGACTAGCGGGAGTTGGAGCAGATACGCAGTATTTT,CASSLRLAGVGADTQYF
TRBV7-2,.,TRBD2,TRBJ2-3,TGTGCCAGCGCCAAGGCAGCGGGGGGCACAGATACGCAGTATTTT,CASAKAAGGTDTQYF
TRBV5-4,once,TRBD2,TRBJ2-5,TGTGCCAGCAGCTCCGGACTAGCGGGAGCACAAGAGACCCAGTACTTC,CASSSGLAGAQETQYF
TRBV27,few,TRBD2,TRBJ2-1,TGTGCCAGCAGTCGTGGCGGGAGGGTGGATGAGCAGTTCTTC,CASSRGGRVDEQFF
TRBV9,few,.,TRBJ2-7,TGTGCCAGCAGCGTAGAGGGGACTCGACTTGGGGCCGAGCAGTACTTC,CASSVEGTRLGAEQYF
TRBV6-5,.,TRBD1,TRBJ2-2,TGTGCCAGCAGTCGCAACAGGGGGCTCAACGGGGAGCTGTTTTTT,CASSRNRGLNGELFF
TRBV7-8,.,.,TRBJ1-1,TGTGCCAGCAGCGCCAGTCCGGGGTTTAGGGACACTGAAGCTTTCTTT,CASSASPGFRDTEAFF
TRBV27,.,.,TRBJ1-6,TGTGCCAGCAGTCGAACAGGGTTCGATTCACCCCTCCACTTT,CASSRTGFDSPLHF
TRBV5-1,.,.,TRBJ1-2,TGCGCCAGCAGTTTCGGCCAGGATGGCTACACCTTC,CASSFGQDGYTF
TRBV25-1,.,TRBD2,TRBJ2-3,TGTGCCAGCAGTGAATCTCTAGCGGGAGGGGTCCGCGATACGCAGTATTTT,CASSESLAGGVRDTQYF
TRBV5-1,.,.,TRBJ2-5,TGCGCCAGCAGCTTGTTCTCCAGCCTAGTAGAGACCCAGTACTTC,CASSLFSSLVETQYF
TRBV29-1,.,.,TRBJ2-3,TGCAGCGTTGAAGACCAGGGGACGCAGTATTTT,CSVEDQGTQYF
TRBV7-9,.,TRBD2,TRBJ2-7,TGTGCCAGCAGCCTGCACCTCGGACTAGCGGCGAGCGAGCAGTACTTC,CASSLHLGLAASEQYF
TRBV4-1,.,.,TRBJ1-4,TGCGCCAGCAGCCAAGACTACAGGACAACTAATGAAAAACTGTTTTTT,CASSQDYRTTNEKLFF
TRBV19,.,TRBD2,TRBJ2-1,TGTGCCAGTAGTTTAGGGACTAGTCCTCCAAATGAGCAGTTCTTC,CASSLGTSPPNEQFF
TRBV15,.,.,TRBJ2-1,TGTGCCACCAGCAGAGTGGGGGGAACAAATGAGCAGTTCTTC,CATSRVGGTNEQFF
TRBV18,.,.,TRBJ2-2,TGTGCCAGCTCACCACCGAACGCAGCCGGGGAGCTGTTTTTT,CASSPPNAAGELFF
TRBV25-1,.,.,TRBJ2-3,TGTGCCAGTCTTTCCACAGATACGCAGTATTTT,CASLSTDTQYF
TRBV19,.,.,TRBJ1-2,TGTGCCAGTAGTATATCGGTTACCACTAACTATGGCTACACCTTC,CASSISVTTNYGYTF
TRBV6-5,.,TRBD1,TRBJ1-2,TGTGCCAGCATACAGGGGCCCCCTAACTATGGCTACACCTTC,CASIQGPPNYGYTF
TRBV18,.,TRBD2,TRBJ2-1,TGTGCCAGCTCACCACCAGAGACTAGCGGATACAATGAGCAGTTCTTC,CASSPPETSGYNEQFF
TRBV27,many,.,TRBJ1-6,TGTGCCAGCAGTTTATATGGCGGATATAATTCACCCCTCCACTTT,CASSLYGGYNSPLHF
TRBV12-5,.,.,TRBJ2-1,TGTGCTAGTGGTTTGGTCAGAAGCAATGAGCAGTTCTTC,CASGLVRSNEQFF
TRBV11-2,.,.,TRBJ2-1,TGTGCCAGCAGCTCACTAGTTTTGACCGTCGATGAGCAGTTCTTC,CASSSLVLTVDEQFF
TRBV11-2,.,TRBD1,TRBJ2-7,TGTGCCAGCAGCGGCGTCCAGGACAGGGGCGGGTCCTACGAGCAGTACTTC,CASSGVQDRGGSYEQYF
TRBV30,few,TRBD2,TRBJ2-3,TGTGCCTGGAGGGTAGCGGGAGGAGATACGCAGTATTTT,CAWRVAGGDTQYF
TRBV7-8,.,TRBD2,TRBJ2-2,TGTGCCGTGCTGTACCAGCGGGGCACCGGGGAGCTGTTTTTT,CAVLYQRGTGELFF
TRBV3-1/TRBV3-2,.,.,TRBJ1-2,TGTGCCAGCAGCCCCCAGGGAGGGGTCCACTATGGCTACACCTTC,CASSPQGGVHYGYTF
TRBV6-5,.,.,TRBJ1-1,TGTGCCACTACGAGGCGAGGGGAAGCTTTCTTT,CATTRRGEAFF
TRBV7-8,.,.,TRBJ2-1,TGTGCCAGCAGCTTAAGAGCGGAGCAGTTCTTC,CASSLRAEQFF
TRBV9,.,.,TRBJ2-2,TGTGCCAGCAGCGTACATACAGGGACCGGGGAGCTGTTTTTT,CASSVHTGTGELFF
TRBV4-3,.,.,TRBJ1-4,TGCGCCAGCAGCTCAATAGACAGCAATGAAAAACTGTTTTTT,CASSSIDSNEKLFF
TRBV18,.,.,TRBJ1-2,TGTGCCAGCTCTCCAGACAGCTTGTATGGCTACACCTTC,CASSPDSLYGYTF
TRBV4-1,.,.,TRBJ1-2,TGCGCCAGCAGCCAAGATCGGACAAACTATGGCTACACCTTC,CASSQDRTNYGYTF
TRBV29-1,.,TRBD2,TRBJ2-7,TGCAGCGTCCTGGGACTAGCGGGAGTGCACGAGCAGTACTTC,CSVLGLAGVHEQYF